The sequence of this T cell receptor beta chain was determined in a study of CD8 T cells in ankylosing spondylitis. Trimming left V 1 base short and J 10 bases short, with 14 bases between. CDR3 size: 15 residues. The germline V gene encodes CDR1 SGHTA and CDR2 FQGNSA. Libraries of TCR beta came from quantitative 5'-RACE with molecular barcodes. TCRdb used MiXCR to reprocess the 5' RACE reads, holding one entry per CDR3 protein. The sample consists of around 230,000 distinct CDR3 sequences, less than 10% of them appearing once. Whole-study results and caveats: Made up of about eight highly homologous variants, a TCR beta motif appeared characteristic of ankylosing spondylitis blood. Matched ankylosing spondylitis synovial fluid reportedly contained a significantly enriched population of disease-linked clones. There were earlier reports of some motif variants in reactive arthritis synovial fluid and blood.

This clonotype was observed at least ten times. What it binds is unknown. The chain recombines TRBV7-2 with TRBJ1-6, with a tentative D call TRBD1 (5 bases). Material for sequencing was blood, either unsorted or a sorted T cell fraction (not recorded which). The origin of this receptor is a male donor with ankylosing spondylitis or in good health (not recorded which). The CDR3 spells CASSLDGAVWSPLHF. For the CDR3, the DNA is TGTGCCAGCAGCTTAGACGGGGCTGTATGGTCACCCCTCCACTTT.